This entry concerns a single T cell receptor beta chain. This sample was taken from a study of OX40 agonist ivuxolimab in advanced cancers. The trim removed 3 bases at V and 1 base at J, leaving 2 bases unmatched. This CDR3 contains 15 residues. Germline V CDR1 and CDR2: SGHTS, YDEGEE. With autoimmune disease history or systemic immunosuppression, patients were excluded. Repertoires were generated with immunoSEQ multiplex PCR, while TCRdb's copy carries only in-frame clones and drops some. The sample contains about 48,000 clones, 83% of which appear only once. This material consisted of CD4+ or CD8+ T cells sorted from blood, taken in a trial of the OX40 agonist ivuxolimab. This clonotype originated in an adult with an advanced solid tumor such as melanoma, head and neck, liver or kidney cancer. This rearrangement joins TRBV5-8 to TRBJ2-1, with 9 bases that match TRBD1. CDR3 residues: CASSSGQGSYNEQFF. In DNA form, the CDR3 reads TGTGCCAGCAGCTCGGGACAGGGTTCCTACAATGAGCAGTTCTTC. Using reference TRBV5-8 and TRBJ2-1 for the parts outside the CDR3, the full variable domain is EAGVTQSPTHLIKTRGQQATLRCSPISGHTSVYWYQQALGLGLQFLLWYDEGEERNRGNFPPRFSGRQFPNYSSELNVNALELEDSALYLCASSSGQGSYNEQFFGPGTRLTVL.